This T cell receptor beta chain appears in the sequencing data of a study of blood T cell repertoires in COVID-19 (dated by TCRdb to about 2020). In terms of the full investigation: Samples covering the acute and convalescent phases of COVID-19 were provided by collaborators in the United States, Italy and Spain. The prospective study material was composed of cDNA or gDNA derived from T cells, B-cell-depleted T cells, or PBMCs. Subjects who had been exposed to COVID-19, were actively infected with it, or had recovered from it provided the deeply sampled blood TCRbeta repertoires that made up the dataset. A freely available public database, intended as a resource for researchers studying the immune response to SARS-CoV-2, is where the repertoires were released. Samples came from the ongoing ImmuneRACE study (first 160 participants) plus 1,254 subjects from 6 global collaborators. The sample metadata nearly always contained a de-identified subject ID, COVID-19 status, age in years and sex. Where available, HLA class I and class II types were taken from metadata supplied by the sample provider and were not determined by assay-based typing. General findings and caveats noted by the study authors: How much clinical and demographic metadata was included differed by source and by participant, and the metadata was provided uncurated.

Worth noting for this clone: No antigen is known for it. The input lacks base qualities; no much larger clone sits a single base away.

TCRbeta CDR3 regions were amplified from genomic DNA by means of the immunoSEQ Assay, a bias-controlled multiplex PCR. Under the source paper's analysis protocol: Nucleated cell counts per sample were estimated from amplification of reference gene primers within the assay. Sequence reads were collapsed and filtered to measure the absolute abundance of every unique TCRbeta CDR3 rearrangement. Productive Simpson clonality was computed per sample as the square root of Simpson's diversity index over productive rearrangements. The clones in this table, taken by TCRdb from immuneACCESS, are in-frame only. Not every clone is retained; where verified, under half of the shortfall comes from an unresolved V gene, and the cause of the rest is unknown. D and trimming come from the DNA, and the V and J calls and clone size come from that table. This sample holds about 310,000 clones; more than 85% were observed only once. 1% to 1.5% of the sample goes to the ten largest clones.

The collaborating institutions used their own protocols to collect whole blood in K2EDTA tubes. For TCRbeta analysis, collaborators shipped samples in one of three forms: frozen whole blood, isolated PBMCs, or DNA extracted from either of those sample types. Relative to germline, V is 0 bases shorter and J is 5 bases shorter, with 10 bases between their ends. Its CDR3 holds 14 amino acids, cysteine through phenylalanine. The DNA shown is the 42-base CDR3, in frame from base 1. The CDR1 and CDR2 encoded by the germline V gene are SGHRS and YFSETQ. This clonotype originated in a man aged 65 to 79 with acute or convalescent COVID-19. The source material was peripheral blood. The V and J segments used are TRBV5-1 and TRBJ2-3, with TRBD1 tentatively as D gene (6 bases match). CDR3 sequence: CASSLGTAKDTQYF. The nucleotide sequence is TGCGCCAGCAGCTTGGGGACAGCTAAAGATACGCAGTATTTT.